What follows are 23 T cell receptor beta chains derived from one specimen sequenced in a study of a mutant IDH1 vaccine in newly diagnosed glioma. Specified time point: week 11, during vaccination. What each vaccine dose contained was 300 ug of mutant IDH1 20-mer peptide, accompanied by topical imiquimod. TCRdb's copy holds only in-frame clones and misses some; the assay was immunoSEQ multiplex PCR. Of some 60,000 clones in the sample, roughly 80% are singletons; the top ten hold 4.5% to 7.5%. Their specific antigens are unknown. This specimen was PBMCs, taken from a glioma patient whose treatment included an IDH1 peptide vaccine. All receptors come from a man in his fifties with glioma.

This clone was seen once. The chain carries TRBV7-8 and TRBJ1-5, with D unresolved. V gave up 5 bases and J gave up 3 bases, with 5 bases separating them. Germline V gene lookup returns CDR1 SGHVS and CDR2 FQNEAQ. CDR3 length: 12 residues. CDR3 bases: TGTGCCAGCAGCCCGATCAATCAGCCCCAGCATTTT. Protein product: CASSPINQPQHF. Complete variable domain (other parts from reference TRBV7-8 and TRBJ1-5): GAGVSQSPRYKVAKRGQDVALRCDPISGHVSLFWYQQALGQGPEFLTYFQNEAQLDKSGLPSDRFFAERPEGSVSTLKIQRTQQEDSAVYLCASSPINQPQHFGDGTRLSIL.

The rearrangement uses TRBV5-1 and TRBJ1-6, with 7 bases aligning to TRBD1. The CDR3 is 17 amino acids. Trimming took 4 bases from V and 11 from J; bases not matched to a gene: 18. Germline lookup yields CDR1 SGHRS and CDR2 YFSETQ. Here the CDR3 DNA reads TGCGCCAGCAGCACGGAACTTCCGGGACAGCAGACTGCACCCCTCCACTTT. Its protein is CASSTELPGQQTAPLHF.

The V and J genes are TRBV7-8 and TRBJ2-7; D is uncertain. The germline V gene encodes CDR1 SGHVS and CDR2 FQNEAQ. The CDR3 is 11 amino acids. With 5 bases removed from V and 4 bases from J, the gap between germline ends came to 6 bases. The CDR3 spells CASSARYEQYF. The CDR3 region has the DNA TGTGCCAGCAGCGCCCGGTACGAGCAGTACTTC.

The DNA for the CDR3 is TGCAGCGTTGGACAGGGCAGATTGGGTGAGCAGTTCTTC. Protein: CSVGQGRLGEQFF. The chain carries TRBV29-1 and TRBJ2-1; 7 bases fit TRBD1. Germline V gene sequence: CDR1 SQVTM, CDR2 ANQGSEA. The V and J ends lost 4 bases and 9 bases, in that order; junction bases with no gene match: 9. The CDR3 is made up of 13 amino acids.

V is TRBV6-5 and J is TRBJ1-2; possible D gene TRBD1, 6 bases. The ends were cut back, 6 bases at V and 6 bases at J, with 8 bases in the middle. The CDR3 length is 11 residues. Germline V gene data show CDR1 as MNHEY and CDR2 as SVGAGI. The CDR3: CASRQGHGYTF. CDR3 DNA sequence: TGTGCCAGCAGACAGGGACATGGCTACACCTTC.

The gene calls are TRBV11-3 and TRBJ1-1, with D perhaps TRBD1 (5 bases). The CDR3 extends over 11 amino acids. Trimming shortened V by 5 bases and J by 8 bases, and 9 bases separated the two germline ends. From germline, CDR1 is SGHNT and CDR2 YENEEA. DNA for the CDR3: TGTGCCAGCAGCCCTGGGGGGGAAGCTTTCTTT. Translated, it gives CASSPGGEAFF.

The chain joins TRBV27 to TRBJ2-3; TRBD1 might be the D (5 bases). The length of the CDR3 is 13 residues. The germline gives CDR1 MNHEY, CDR2 SMNVEV (reference sequence). Trimming took off 4 bases at V and 5 bases at J, with 10 bases between the two ends. The chain's CDR3 is CASSSQGGDTQYF. The CDR3, as DNA: TGTGCCAGCAGTTCTCAGGGCGGAGATACGCAGTATTTT.

The genes are TRBV29-1 and TRBJ1-2; 8 bases map to TRBD1. The CDR3 sequence is 12 residues long. J was trimmed by 10 bases and V by 6 bases; bases with no gene match: 10. In germline, CDR1 is SQVTM, CDR2 ANQGSEA. The CDR3 coding sequence is TGCAGCGTCCCGGATGACAGGGGCCTCTACACCTTC. The encoded protein is CSVPDDRGLYTF.

The chain combines TRBV6-9 with TRBJ1-2; perhaps TRBD1 as D (5 bases). V was clipped by 4 bases and J by 8 bases, with 14 bases between them. This CDR3 is 13 amino acids long. CDR1 and CDR2 (germline): MNHGY, SVAAGI. Here the CDR3 reads CASSSRVRDGYTF. The CDR3 coding sequence is TGTGCCAGCAGTTCAAGGGTCAGGGACGGCTACACCTTC.

The chain has TRBV6-1 and TRBJ2-7, with 10 nucleotides matching TRBD2. Germline loops: CDR1 MNHNS, CDR2 SASEGT. The CDR3 loop spans 14 amino acids. Trimming at V came to 8 bases and at J to 4 bases, leaving 8 bases not matched to a gene. As DNA, the CDR3 is TGTGCCAGCGACCCCGGGACTAGCGTTTACGAGCAGTACTTC. It specifies CASDPGTSVYEQYF.

The rearrangement joins TRBV28 to TRBJ2-3, with TRBD1 matching over 7 bases. Trimming cost V 6 bases and J 6 bases; bases outside gene matches: 12. CDR1 is MDHEN, CDR2 SYDVKM, per germline. The CDR3 consists of 15 residues. CDR3 DNA: TGTGCCAGCAGGCAAACAGGGGTCGAGACGGATACGCAGTATTTT. Amino acid sequence: CASRQTGVETDTQYF.

J is TRBJ2-7 and V is TRBV6-1; D gene uncertain. The length of the CDR3 is 15 residues. Per germline, CDR1 MNHNS and CDR2 SASEGT. Trimming stripped 7 bases from V and 0 bases from J, with 16 bases between. Written as DNA, the CDR3 is TGTGCCAGCACCGATCGCCCCTTCAGCTCCTACGAGCAGTACTTC. It encodes CASTDRPFSSYEQYF.

This clone occurred a few times. The chain is built from TRBV20-1 and TRBJ2-1, with D uncertain. The CDR3 totals 11 residues. Trimming cost V 6 bases and J 4 bases, with 7 bases left between them. The V gene's germline CDR1 is DFQATT and CDR2 SNEGSKA (reference sequence). The CDR3 nucleotides are TGCAGTGCGTCCTCATACAATGAGCAGTTCTTC. Translated, it gives CSASSYNEQFF.

Within the sample, this clone is medium-sized. J is TRBJ2-1 and V is TRBV29-1, with D possibly being TRBD2 (6 bases). V dropped 4 bases and J dropped 4 bases, with 11 bases sitting between them. CDR1 SQVTM and CDR2 ANQGSEA come from the germline V gene. CDR3 length equals 13 residues. In DNA, the CDR3 is TGCAGCGTTGCCGGGGGTCTATACAATGAGCAGTTCTTC. It is translated as CSVAGGLYNEQFF.

The chain has TRBV19 and TRBJ1-1, with D unresolved. V shed 3 bases and J shed 0 bases, with 8 bases lying between them. The CDR3 extends over 14 amino acids. Germline CDR1 reads LNHDA; CDR2 reads SQIVND (reference sequence). The CDR3 reads CASSIGPMNTEAFF. In DNA, the CDR3 is TGTGCCAGTAGTATCGGGCCAATGAACACTGAAGCTTTCTTT.

This clone has only a few counts. This chain links TRBV4-3 with TRBJ2-1, with D perhaps matching TRBD2 (7 bases). V lost 0 bases, J lost 9 bases, and 18 bases lay in between. CDR3 length equals 16 residues. Germline V gene data show CDR1 as LGHNA and CDR2 as YSLEER. CDR3 in DNA: TGCGCCAGCAGCCAAGAATCGGGGCGGGGGCCTAGTGAGCAGTTCTTC. It specifies CASSQESGRGPSEQFF.

The genes are TRBV7-9 and TRBJ2-1; D not certain. CDR1 SEHNR and CDR2 FQNEAQ come from the germline V gene (reference sequence). The CDR3 has 13 residues. Trimming pared 4 bases from V and 10 bases from J, leaving 14 bases between. DNA for the CDR3: TGTGCCAGCAGCTCCGTGATAGGGCGAGAGCAGTTCTTC. This sequence encodes CASSSVIGREQFF.

The gene calls are TRBV10-3 and TRBJ2-7, with TRBD1 matching 9 bases. The CDR3 has 13 residues. The ends lost 6 bases at V and 5 bases at J; junction bases unmatched: 5. CDR1 is ENHRY and CDR2 is SYGVKD in the germline V gene. CDR3 DNA sequence: TGTGCCATCAGGGGACAGGGTTTGAACGAGCAGTACTTC. Amino acid sequence: CAIRGQGLNEQYF.

V usage is TRBV5-6 and J usage is TRBJ1-2, with no clear D. V lost 1 base to trimming and J lost 0 bases, with 10 bases between them. The CDR3 runs 15 residues. The germline V gene encodes CDR1 SGHDT and CDR2 YYEEEE. DNA of the CDR3: TGTGCCAGCAGCTTGTTTTCCACCACTAACTATGGCTACACCTTC. It yields the protein CASSLFSTTNYGYTF.

Only a few counts were recorded for this clone. The genes are TRBV20-1 and TRBJ1-1; a possible D gene is TRBD1 (6 bases). This CDR3 has 11 residues. The germline V gene encodes CDR1 DFQATT and CDR2 SNEGSKA (reference sequence). The ends were cut back, 4 bases at V and 8 bases at J, with 11 bases in the middle. The CDR3: CSAKDSEEAFF. For the CDR3, the DNA is TGCAGTGCTAAGGACAGTGAAGAAGCTTTCTTT.

V and J are TRBV2 and TRBJ1-5; 7 nucleotides agree with TRBD1. The CDR3 runs to 12 residues. Germline V CDR1 and CDR2: SNHLY, FYNNEI. The J segment lost 7 bases and the V segment lost 6 bases, leaving 3 bases of the junction unmatched. The DNA for the CDR3 is TGTGCCAGCAGGACAGGGCGACAGCCCCAGCATTTT. As protein: CASRTGRQPQHF.

This chain connects TRBV6-6 to TRBJ2-1; perhaps TRBD2 as D (7 bases). Trimming removed 5 bases from V and 9 bases from J, with 17 bases in between. Germline-derived CDR1 and CDR2 are MNHNY and SVGAGI (reference sequence). The CDR3 runs 14 residues. The DNA for the CDR3 is TGTGCCAGCAGTGATAAGGGGGGGGTGCGTGAGCAGTTCTTC. This sequence encodes CASSDKGGVREQFF.

The V and J genes are TRBV6-1 and TRBJ2-1; unclear D gene. V was shortened by 8 bases and J by 7 bases, with 15 bases between the two germline ends. Germline CDR1 MNHNS, CDR2 SASEGT. The CDR3 consists of 13 residues. CDR3 nucleotide sequence: TGTGCCAGCCTCCCGGCCAGCACTAATGAGCAGTTCTTC. This gives the protein CASLPASTNEQFF.